This T cell receptor (beta chain) was observed in a study of OX40 agonist ivuxolimab in advanced cancers. In the study overall: The study enrolled dose-escalation patients with hepatocellular carcinoma, melanoma, renal cell or head and neck cancer. Participants could have had prior anti-PD-1, anti-PD-L1 or anti-CTLA-4 therapy, and around 40% had some.

Per the germline V gene, CDR1 is MNHEY and CDR2 is SMNVEV (reference sequence). Trimming took off 6 bases at V and 0 bases at J, with 14 bases between the two ends. The CDR3 has 15 residues. Turning to this clone: Its antigen is not known.

Findings and limits, study-wide: Within 6 weeks, CD4+ and CD8+ blood T cells expanded clonally at 0.1 to 3.0 mg/kg. People who partly responded at 0.1-3.0 mg/kg had some of the least clonal expansion seen.

Data came from immunoSEQ multiplex PCR; TCRdb stores just in-frame clones and leaves some out. The sample holds approximately 89,000 clones, roughly 89% seen once. The sample was CD4+ or CD8+ T cells sorted from blood, taken in a trial of the OX40 agonist ivuxolimab. The gene calls are TRBV27 and TRBJ1-2, with D tentatively TRBD1 (5 bases). The TCR was taken from an adult with an advanced solid tumor such as melanoma, head and neck, liver or kidney cancer. The CDR3 DNA sequence: TGTGCCAGCAGAGGACAATTGGTGGCTAACTATGGCTACACCTTC. It translates to CASRGQLVANYGYTF.